The rows below give T cell receptor beta chains drawn from one sample of a study of radiotherapy plus CTLA-4 blockade in lung cancer. This table comes from immunoSEQ multiplex PCR, and its TCRdb copy is limited to in-frame clones, with some not included. The sample shows tens of thousands of clones, about four fifths of them seen only once. The sequencing here drew on peripheral blood, taken from a patient treated with radiotherapy plus ipilimumab. The receptors originated from a human donor with non-small cell lung cancer who had a partial response to radiotherapy plus ipilimumab. Some clones in this sample may be carry-over from other donors' samples. Both conserved end residues are part of each CDR3. A D gene is named only where the DNA matches it firmly. Only some rows state a clone size, as once, few, many or a class for expanded clones.

clone_size: NA; d_call: TRBD1; v_call: TRBV13; j_call: TRBJ2-3; cdr3_aa: CASSPDRGNTDTQYF; cdr3_nt: TGTGCCAGCAGCCCCGACAGGGGCAACACAGATACGCAGTATTTT
clone_size: NA; d_call: NA; v_call: TRBV11-2; j_call: TRBJ2-5; cdr3_aa: CASSQDSGDQETQYF; cdr3_nt: TGTGCCAGCAGCCAGGACAGTGGGGACCAAGAGACCCAGTACTTC
clone_size: NA; d_call: NA; v_call: TRBV5-1; j_call: TRBJ1-6; cdr3_aa: CASSLRAGDNSPLHF; cdr3_nt: TGCGCCAGCAGCTTGAGGGCAGGGGATAATTCACCCCTCCACTTT
clone_size: NA; d_call: NA; v_call: TRBV19; j_call: TRBJ2-6; cdr3_aa: CASSYRGGRLRGANVLTF; cdr3_nt: TGTGCCAGTAGTTACAGGGGAGGTAGGTTGCGAGGGGCCAACGTCCTGACTTTC
clone_size: NA; d_call: NA; v_call: TRBV5-1; j_call: TRBJ2-5; cdr3_aa: CASRATPGQTETQYF; cdr3_nt: TGCGCCAGCAGAGCCACTCCGGGACAAACAGAGACCCAGTACTTC
clone_size: NA; d_call: NA; v_call: TRBV12-1; j_call: TRBJ2-7; cdr3_aa: CASRFLAGGPSYEQYF; cdr3_nt: TGTGCCAGCAGATTCCTAGCGGGGGGTCCCTCGTACGAGCAGTACTTC
clone_size: few; d_call: TRBD1; v_call: TRBV5-1; j_call: TRBJ2-7; cdr3_aa: CASSPDRGNEQYF; cdr3_nt: TGCGCCAGCAGCCCAGACAGGGGCAACGAGCAGTACTTC
clone_size: NA; d_call: TRBD1; v_call: TRBV4-3; j_call: TRBJ1-2; cdr3_aa: CASSQETGANHGYTF; cdr3_nt: TGCGCCAGCAGCCAAGAGACAGGGGCCAACCATGGCTACACCTTC
clone_size: NA; d_call: TRBD1; v_call: TRBV13; j_call: TRBJ1-1; cdr3_aa: CASSSDRVNTEAFF; cdr3_nt: TGTGCCAGCAGCTCCGACAGGGTAAACACTGAAGCTTTCTTT
clone_size: NA; d_call: NA; v_call: TRBV5-1; j_call: TRBJ1-1; cdr3_aa: CASSPIQGNTEAFF; cdr3_nt: TGCGCCAGCAGCCCAATACAGGGGAACACTGAAGCTTTCTTT
clone_size: NA; d_call: NA; v_call: TRBV2; j_call: TRBJ1-2; cdr3_aa: CASSENRSHGYTF; cdr3_nt: TGTGCCAGCAGTGAAAACAGGTCCCATGGCTACACCTTC
clone_size: NA; d_call: NA; v_call: TRBV14; j_call: TRBJ1-1; cdr3_aa: CASSRAGMNTEAFF; cdr3_nt: TGTGCCAGCAGCCGGGCAGGGATGAACACTGAAGCTTTCTTT
clone_size: NA; d_call: TRBD1; v_call: TRBV6-5; j_call: TRBJ2-7; cdr3_aa: CASSYAQGAYEQYF; cdr3_nt: TGTGCCAGCAGTTACGCGCAGGGGGCATACGAGCAGTACTTC
clone_size: NA; d_call: TRBD1; v_call: TRBV4-1; j_call: TRBJ2-5; cdr3_aa: CASSQLGQGGKETQYF; cdr3_nt: TGCGCCAGCAGCCAGCTAGGACAGGGCGGCAAAGAGACCCAGTACTTC
clone_size: NA; d_call: TRBD1; v_call: TRBV7-8; j_call: TRBJ1-1; cdr3_aa: CASSLGQGVYTEAFF; cdr3_nt: TGTGCCAGCAGCTTAGGACAGGGAGTTTACACTGAAGCTTTCTTT
clone_size: NA; d_call: TRBD2; v_call: TRBV5-5; j_call: TRBJ2-1; cdr3_aa: CASSKGLAGGRDEQFF; cdr3_nt: TGTGCCAGCAGCAAGGGACTAGCGGGGGGGCGAGATGAGCAGTTCTTC
clone_size: NA; d_call: NA; v_call: TRBV7-3; j_call: TRBJ1-2; cdr3_aa: CASSFDRRSNYGYTF; cdr3_nt: TGTGCCAGCAGCTTCGATAGACGGAGTAACTATGGCTACACCTTC
clone_size: many; d_call: TRBD2; v_call: TRBV28; j_call: TRBJ2-1; cdr3_aa: CASSLVGRAVNEQFF; cdr3_nt: TGTGCCAGCAGTTTAGTCGGGAGGGCTGTCAATGAGCAGTTCTTC